This paragraph covers one TCR beta chain sequence. The CDR3 has 13 residues. Per the germline V gene, CDR1 is KGHDR and CDR2 is SFDVKD. Germline trimming cut 4 bases from V and 8 bases from J; bases unmatched to any gene: 4. The entry originates in a study of control samples from healthy donors and cancer patients. Generated by immunoSEQ multiplex PCR, the TCRdb table keeps only in-frame clones and is missing some. The table lists about 140,000 clones, 85% to 95% of them singletons, with around 12% in the top ten. The sequencing input was blood. The clonotype comes from a man aged 35 to 55 in good health. This chain joins TRBV24-1 and TRBJ2-1; 7 nucleotides match TRBD1. Here the CDR3 reads CATSDPDRDEQFF. The CDR3, as DNA: TGTGCCACCAGTGACCCTGACAGGGATGAGCAGTTCTTC.